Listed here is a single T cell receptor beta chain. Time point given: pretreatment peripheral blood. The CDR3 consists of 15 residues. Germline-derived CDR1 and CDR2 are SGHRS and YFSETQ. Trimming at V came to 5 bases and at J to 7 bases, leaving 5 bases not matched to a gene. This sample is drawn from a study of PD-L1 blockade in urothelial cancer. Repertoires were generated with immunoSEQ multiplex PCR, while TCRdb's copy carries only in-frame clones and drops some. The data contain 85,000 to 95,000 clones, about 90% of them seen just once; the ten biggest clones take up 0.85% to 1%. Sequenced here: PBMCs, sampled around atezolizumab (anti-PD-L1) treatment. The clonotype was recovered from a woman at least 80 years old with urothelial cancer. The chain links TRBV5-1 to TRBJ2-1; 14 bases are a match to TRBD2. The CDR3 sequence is CASRPGLAGVNEQFF. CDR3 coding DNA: TGCGCCAGCAGACCGGGACTAGCGGGAGTGAATGAGCAGTTCTTC.